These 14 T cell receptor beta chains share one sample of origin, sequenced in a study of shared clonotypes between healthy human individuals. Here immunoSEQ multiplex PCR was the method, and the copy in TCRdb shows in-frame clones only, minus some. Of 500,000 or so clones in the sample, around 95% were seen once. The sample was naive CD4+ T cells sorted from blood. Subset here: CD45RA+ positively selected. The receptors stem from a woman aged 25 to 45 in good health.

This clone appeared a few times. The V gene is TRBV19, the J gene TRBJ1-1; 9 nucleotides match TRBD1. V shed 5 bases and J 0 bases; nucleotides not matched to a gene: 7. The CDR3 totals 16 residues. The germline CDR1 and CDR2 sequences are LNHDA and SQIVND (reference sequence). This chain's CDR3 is CASSPLGTGMNTEAFF. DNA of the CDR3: TGTGCCAGTAGTCCCCTCGGGACAGGGATGAACACTGAAGCTTTCTTT. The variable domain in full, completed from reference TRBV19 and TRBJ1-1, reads DGGITQSPKYLFRKEGQNVTLSCEQNLNHDAMYWYRQDPGQGLRLIYYSQIVNDFQKGDIAEGYSVSREKKESFPLTVTSAQKNPTAFYLCASSPLGTGMNTEAFFGQGTRLTVV.

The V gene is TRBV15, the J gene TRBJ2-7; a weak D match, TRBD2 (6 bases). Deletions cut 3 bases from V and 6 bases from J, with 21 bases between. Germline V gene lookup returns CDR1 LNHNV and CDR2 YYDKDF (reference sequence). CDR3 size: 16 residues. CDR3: CATSSLPEAGRREQYF. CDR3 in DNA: TGTGCCACCAGCAGCCTTCCCGAGGCAGGGAGGCGCGAGCAGTACTTC. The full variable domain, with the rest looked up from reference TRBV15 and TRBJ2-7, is DAMVIQNPRYQVTQFGKPVTLSCSQTLNHNVMYWYQQKSSQAPKLLFHYYDKDFNNEADTPDNFQSRRPNTSFCFLDIRSPGLGDTAMYLCATSSLPEAGRREQYFGPGTRLTVT.

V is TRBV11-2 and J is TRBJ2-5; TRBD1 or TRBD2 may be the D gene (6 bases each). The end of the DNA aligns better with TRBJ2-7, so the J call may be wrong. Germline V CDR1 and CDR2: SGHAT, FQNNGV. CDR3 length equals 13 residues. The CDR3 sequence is CASSRGLVYEQYF. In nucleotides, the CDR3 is TGTGCCAGCAGCCGGGGGCTAGTCTACGAGCAGTACTTC.

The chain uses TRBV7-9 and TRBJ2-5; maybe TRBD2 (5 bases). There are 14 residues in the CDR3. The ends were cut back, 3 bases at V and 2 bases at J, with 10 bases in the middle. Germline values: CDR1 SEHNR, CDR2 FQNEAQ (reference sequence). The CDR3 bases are TGTGCCAGCAGCTTCCGGACTGCTCAAGAGACCCAGTACTTC. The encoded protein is CASSFRTAQETQYF.

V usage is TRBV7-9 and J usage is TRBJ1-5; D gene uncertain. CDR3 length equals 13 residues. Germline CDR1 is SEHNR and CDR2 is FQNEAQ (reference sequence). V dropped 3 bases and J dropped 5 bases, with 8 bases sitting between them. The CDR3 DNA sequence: TGTGCCAGCAGCTTCGCCGATTATCAGCCCCAGCATTTT. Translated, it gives CASSFADYQPQHF.

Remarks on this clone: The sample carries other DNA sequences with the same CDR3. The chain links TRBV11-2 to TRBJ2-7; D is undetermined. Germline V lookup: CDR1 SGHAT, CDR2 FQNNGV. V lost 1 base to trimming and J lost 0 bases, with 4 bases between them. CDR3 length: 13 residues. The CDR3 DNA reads TGTGCCAGCAGCTTAGGGGGCTCCTACGAGCAGTACTTC. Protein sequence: CASSLGGSYEQYF.

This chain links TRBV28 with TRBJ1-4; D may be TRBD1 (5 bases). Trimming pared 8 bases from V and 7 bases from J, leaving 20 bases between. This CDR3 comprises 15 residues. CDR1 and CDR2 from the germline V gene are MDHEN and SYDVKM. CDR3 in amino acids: CASLTRGAAAEKLFF. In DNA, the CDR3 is TGTGCCAGCCTCACGAGGGGCGCAGCAGCTGAAAAACTGTTTTTT.

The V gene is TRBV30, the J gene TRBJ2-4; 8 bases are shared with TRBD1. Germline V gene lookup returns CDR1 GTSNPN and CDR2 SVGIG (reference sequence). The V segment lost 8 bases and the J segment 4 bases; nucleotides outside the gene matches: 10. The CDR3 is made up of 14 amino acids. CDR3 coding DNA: TGTGCCACCGATTGGCAGGGGGCGAAAAACATTCAGTACTTC. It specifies CATDWQGAKNIQYF.

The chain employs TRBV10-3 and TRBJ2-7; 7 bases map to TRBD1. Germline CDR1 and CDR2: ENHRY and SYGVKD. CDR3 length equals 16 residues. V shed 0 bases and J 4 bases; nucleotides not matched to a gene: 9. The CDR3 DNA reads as TGTGCCATCAGTGAGTCGGGCAGGGGGTATGGGTACGAGCAGTACTTC. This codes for CAISESGRGYGYEQYF.

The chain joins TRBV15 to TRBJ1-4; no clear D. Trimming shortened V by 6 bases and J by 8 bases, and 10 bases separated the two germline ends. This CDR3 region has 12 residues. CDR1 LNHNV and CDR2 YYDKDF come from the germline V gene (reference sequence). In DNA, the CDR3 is TGTGCCACCAGGGGAGCGGAGGAAAAACTGTTTTTT. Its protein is CATRGAEEKLFF.

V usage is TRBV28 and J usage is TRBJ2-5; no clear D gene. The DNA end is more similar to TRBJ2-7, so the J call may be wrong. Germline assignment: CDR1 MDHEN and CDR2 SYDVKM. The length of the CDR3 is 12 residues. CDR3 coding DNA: TGTGCCAGCAGCCTCGGGCGGTACGAGCAGTACTTC. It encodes CASSLGRYEQYF.

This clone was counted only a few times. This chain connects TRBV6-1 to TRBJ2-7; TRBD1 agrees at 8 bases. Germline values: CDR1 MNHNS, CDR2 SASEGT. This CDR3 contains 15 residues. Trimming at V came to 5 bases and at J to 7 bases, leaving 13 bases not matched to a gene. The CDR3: CASSTGQGDSSEQYF. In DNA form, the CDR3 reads TGTGCCAGCAGTACTGGACAGGGAGACTCTAGTGAGCAGTACTTC.

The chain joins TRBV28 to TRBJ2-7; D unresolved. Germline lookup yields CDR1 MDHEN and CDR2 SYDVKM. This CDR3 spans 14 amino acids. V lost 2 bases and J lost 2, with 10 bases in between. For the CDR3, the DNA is TGTGCCAGCAGTTTACTAGGTGCTGCCTACGAGCAGTACTTC. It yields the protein CASSLLGAAYEQYF.

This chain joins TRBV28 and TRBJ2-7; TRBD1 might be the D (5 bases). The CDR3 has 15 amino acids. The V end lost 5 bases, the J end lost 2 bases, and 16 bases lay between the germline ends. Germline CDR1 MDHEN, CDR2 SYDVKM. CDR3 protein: CASSAYQDSTYEQYF. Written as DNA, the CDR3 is TGTGCCAGCAGTGCCTATCAAGACAGTACCTACGAGCAGTACTTC.